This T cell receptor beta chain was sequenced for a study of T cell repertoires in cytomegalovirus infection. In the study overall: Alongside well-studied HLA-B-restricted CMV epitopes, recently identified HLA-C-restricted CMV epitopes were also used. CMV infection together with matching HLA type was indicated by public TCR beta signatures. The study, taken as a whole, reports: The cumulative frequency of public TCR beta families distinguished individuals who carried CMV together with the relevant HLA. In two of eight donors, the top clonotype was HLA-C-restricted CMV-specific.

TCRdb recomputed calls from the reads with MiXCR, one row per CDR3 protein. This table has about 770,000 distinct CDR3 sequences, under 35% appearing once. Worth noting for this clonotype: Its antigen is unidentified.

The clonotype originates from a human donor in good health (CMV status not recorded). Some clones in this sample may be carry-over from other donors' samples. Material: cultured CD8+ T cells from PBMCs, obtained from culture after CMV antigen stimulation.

The CDR3 loop reads CASSEEAAYTGELFF. CDR3 coding DNA: TGCGCCAGCAGTGAGGAGGCGGCCTACACCGGGGAGCTGTTTTTT. This chain joins TRBV10-2 and TRBJ2-2; D gene unclear. Trimming took off 2 bases at V and 3 bases at J, with 10 bases between the two ends. CDR1 WSHSY and CDR2 SAAADI come from the germline V gene. CDR3 length equals 15 residues.